Presented here are 13 T cell receptor beta chains from one specimen sequenced in a study of glioma-infiltrating T cells after dendritic cell vaccination. The time point denotes: after dendritic cell vaccination, including at tumor progression/relapse. Assay: immunoSEQ multiplex PCR; the TCRdb copy retains only in-frame clones and omits some. The repertoire holds approximately 90,000 clones, with 80% to 90% as singletons. The sample here was blood, taken after dendritic cell vaccination. The source is a human donor with glioblastoma.

V is TRBV7-2 and J is TRBJ2-4; TRBD2 matches 11 bases. J gave up 5 bases and V 5 bases, and 11 bases lay outside the gene matches. Germline CDR1 reads SGHTA; CDR2 reads FQGNSA. This CDR3 contains 17 residues. As DNA, the CDR3 is TGTGCCAGCAGCCCAGGCCCGACTAGCGGGGCCCAAAACATTCAGTACTTC. Amino acids: CASSPGPTSGAQNIQYF.

This chain links TRBV18 with TRBJ2-1; TRBD1 matches 8 bases. The CDR3 covers 15 residues. The trim removed 3 bases at V and 4 bases at J, leaving 5 bases unmatched. The germline V gene has CDR1 KGHSH and CDR2 LQKENI. Written as DNA, the CDR3 is TGTGCCAGCTCACCCGACAGGGGAACATACAATGAGCAGTTCTTC. Protein: CASSPDRGTYNEQFF.

The chain combines TRBV7-3 with TRBJ2-1; no clear D gene. Germline V gives CDR1 SGHTA, CDR2 FQGTGA. There are 15 residues in the CDR3. V lost 3 bases to trimming and J lost 0 bases, with 9 bases between them. This chain's CDR3 is CASSFMMSSYNEQFF. Here the CDR3 DNA reads TGTGCCAGCAGCTTCATGATGAGCTCCTACAATGAGCAGTTCTTC.

The rearrangement links TRBV7-8 to TRBJ1-4; no definite D call. Trimming took 5 bases from V and 0 from J, leaving 10 bases between them. This CDR3 region has 15 residues. Germline V gene data show CDR1 as SGHVS and CDR2 as FQNEAQ. The CDR3 bases are TGTGCCAGCAGCCACCGGAGGGCAACTAATGAAAAACTGTTTTTT. It translates to CASSHRRATNEKLFF.

This clone was seen a handful of times. The J gene is TRBJ1-5, the V gene TRBV5-3; no clear D gene. TRBV5-3 qualifies as an ORF whose function is uncertain. The CDR3 runs 16 residues. The V end was cut by 0 bases, the J end by 1 base, with 11 bases between. The CDR3 region has the DNA TGTGCCAGAAGCTTGGGCACAGAGCTAAGCAATCAGCCCCAGCATTTT. Its translation is CARSLGTELSNQPQHF.

The chain links TRBV11-2 to TRBJ2-3; no definite D call. Trimming took 3 bases from V and 0 from J, leaving 10 bases between them. The CDR3 covers 15 residues. CDR1 is SGHAT, CDR2 FQNNGV, per germline. CDR3 DNA sequence: TGTGCCAGCAGCTTTATGGCCTTTAGCACAGATACGCAGTATTTT. Translation: CASSFMAFSTDTQYF.

Only one count was recorded for this clone. This chain uses TRBV6-1 with TRBJ1-5; D unclear. The CDR3 has 14 amino acids. In germline, CDR1 is MNHNS, CDR2 SASEGT. Trimming stripped 5 bases from V and 1 base from J, with 9 bases between. The CDR3 region is CASSLQWSNQPQHF. The DNA of the CDR3 is TGTGCCAGCAGTTTACAGTGGAGCAATCAGCCCCAGCATTTT.

The rearrangement uses TRBV5-1 and TRBJ2-1, with 9 bases matching TRBD2. The CDR3 contains 15 residues. With 0 bases clipped from V and 8 bases from J, the junction kept 6 bases outside the gene matches. In germline, CDR1 is SGHRS, CDR2 YFSETQ. Here the CDR3 reads CASSLAVAGAHEQFF. The CDR3, as DNA: TGCGCCAGCAGCTTGGCGGTAGCGGGAGCCCATGAGCAGTTCTTC.

This chain uses TRBV5-6 with TRBJ2-1; 7 positions match TRBD1. The germline V gene encodes CDR1 SGHDT and CDR2 YYEEEE. Losses at the gene ends were 3 bases for V and 10 bases for J; bases not matched to a gene: 1. This CDR3 has 11 residues. For the CDR3, the DNA is TGTGCCAGCAGCTGGGACAGCGAGCAGTTCTTC. Its translation is CASSWDSEQFF.

The V and J genes are TRBV7-9 and TRBJ2-5, with TRBD1 matching 10 bases. The V gene's germline CDR1 is SEHNR and CDR2 FQNEAQ (reference sequence). CDR3 size: 15 residues. Germline trimming cut 1 base from V and 4 bases from J; bases unmatched to any gene: 3. CDR3 protein: CASSLGTGGLETQYF. The DNA for the CDR3 is TGTGCCAGCAGCTTAGGGACAGGGGGGTTAGAGACCCAGTACTTC.

V is TRBV19 and J is TRBJ2-4; no reliable D call. V lost 3 bases and J 2 bases, leaving 11 bases between the germline ends. This CDR3 region has 15 residues. Germline CDR1 reads LNHDA; CDR2 reads SQIVND (reference sequence). The CDR3, as DNA: TGTGCCAGTAGTATGGGCAGACGATCCAAAAACATTCAGTACTTC. This codes for CASSMGRRSKNIQYF. Full variable domain (rest looked up from reference TRBV19 and TRBJ2-4): DGGITQSPKYLFRKEGQNVTLSCEQNLNHDAMYWYRQDPGQGLRLIYYSQIVNDFQKGDIAEGYSVSREKKESFPLTVTSAQKNPTAFYLCASSMGRRSKNIQYFGAGTRLSVL.

The rearrangement joins TRBV7-6 to TRBJ1-1, with 9 positions matching TRBD1. In germline, CDR1 is SGHVS, CDR2 FNYEAQ. Trimming cost V 4 bases and J 0 bases; bases outside gene matches: 12. The CDR3 runs to 18 residues. This chain's CDR3 is CASSSLQGAKRMNTEAFF. The DNA for the CDR3 is TGTGCCAGCAGCTCATTACAGGGGGCTAAGAGGATGAACACTGAAGCTTTCTTT. The variable domain in full, completed from reference TRBV7-6 and TRBJ1-1, reads GAGVSQSPRYKVTKRGQDVALRCDPISGHVSLYWYRQALGQGPEFLTYFNYEAQQDKSGLPNDRFSAERPEGSISTLTIQRTEQRDSAMYRCASSSLQGAKRMNTEAFFGQGTRLTVV.

V usage is TRBV6-5 and J usage is TRBJ1-5; 7 positions agree with TRBD1. The CDR3 runs to 14 residues. The V gene's germline CDR1 is MNHEY and CDR2 SVGAGI. Trimming took 6 bases from V and 7 from J; bases not matched to a gene: 9. CDR3 sequence (DNA): TGTGCCAGCAGCCCTCGACAGGGAGGCCAGCCCCAGCATTTT. Translating gives CASSPRQGGQPQHF.